These 3 T cell receptor beta chains came from one sample sequenced in a study of cytomegalovirus exposure and HLA in healthy donors. With 60 Vbeta and 13 Jbeta primers, the PCR was carried out. The method was immunoSEQ multiplex PCR; TCRdb's version includes in-frame clones alone and lacks a portion of them. The data show 130,000 to 150,000 clones, roughly 80% seen once. Sequences were obtained from PBMCs. The receptor source for this set is a man in his late teens or twenties in good health and CMV-seronegative.

The V call is TRBV18, the J call TRBJ1-4; 9 bases are a match to TRBD1. Germline V gene lookup returns CDR1 KGHSH and CDR2 LQKENI. Trimming took 3 bases from V and 8 from J; bases not matched to a gene: 7. The CDR3 is 15 residues long. CDR3 sequence reads: CASSPRTGDGEKLFF. CDR3 sequence (DNA): TGTGCCAGCTCACCCCGGACAGGGGACGGCGAAAAACTGTTTTTT.

J is TRBJ1-6 and V is TRBV19; 7 positions match TRBD1. J was trimmed by 8 bases and V by 4 bases; bases with no gene match: 8. Per germline, CDR1 LNHDA and CDR2 SQIVND (reference sequence). The CDR3 runs 15 residues. The CDR3 sequence: CASSKYRGGDSPLHF. The CDR3 DNA reads TGTGCCAGTAGTAAATACAGGGGTGGGGATTCACCCCTCCACTTT.

This clone has a handful of counts. This rearrangement joins TRBV19 to TRBJ2-7; a weak D match, TRBD1 (6 bases). The CDR3 contains 14 residues. Between the trimmed V and J ends, which lost 3 bases and 3 bases, there was a span of 12 bases. Germline loops: CDR1 LNHDA, CDR2 SQIVND (reference sequence). The CDR3 sequence is CASSIAGQLYEQYF. The CDR3 DNA reads as TGTGCCAGTAGTATTGCCGGACAGCTCTACGAGCAGTACTTC.